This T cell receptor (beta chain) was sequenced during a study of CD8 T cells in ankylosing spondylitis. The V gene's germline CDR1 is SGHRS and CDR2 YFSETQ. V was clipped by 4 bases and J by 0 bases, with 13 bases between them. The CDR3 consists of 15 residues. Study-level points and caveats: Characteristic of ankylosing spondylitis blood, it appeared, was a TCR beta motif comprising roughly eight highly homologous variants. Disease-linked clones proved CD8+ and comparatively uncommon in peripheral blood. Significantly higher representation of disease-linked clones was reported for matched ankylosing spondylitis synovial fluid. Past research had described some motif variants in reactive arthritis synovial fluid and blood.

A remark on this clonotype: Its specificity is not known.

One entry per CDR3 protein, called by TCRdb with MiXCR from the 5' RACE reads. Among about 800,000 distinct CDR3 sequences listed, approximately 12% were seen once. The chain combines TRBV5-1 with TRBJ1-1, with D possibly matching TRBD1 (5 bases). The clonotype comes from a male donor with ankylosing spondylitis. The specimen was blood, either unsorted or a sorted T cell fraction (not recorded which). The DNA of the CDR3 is TGCGCCAGCAGCCCGGCGGGGCGTTTGAACACTGAAGCTTTCTTT. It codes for CASSPAGRLNTEAFF.